This T cell receptor beta chain was retrieved from a study of CD8 T cells in ankylosing spondylitis. On this clonotype: Its specificity is unknown.

Study-level results: Reportedly, significant enrichment of disease-linked clones occurred in matched ankylosing spondylitis synovial fluid. Disease-linked clones, CD8+, were relatively rare in peripheral blood.

In making TCR beta libraries, quantitative 5'-RACE with molecular barcodes was used. One entry per CDR3 protein results from TCRdb running MiXCR on the 5' RACE reads. The sample holds about 360,000 distinct CDR3 sequences, about 15% seen once. The V end was cut by 6 bases, the J end by 4 bases, with 13 bases between. The length of the CDR3 is 14 residues. Germline-derived CDR1 and CDR2 are SGHTA and FQGNSA. The sequencing input was blood, either unsorted or a sorted T cell fraction (not recorded which). This clonotype was sampled from a male donor with ankylosing spondylitis or in good health (not recorded which). The genes are TRBV7-2 and TRBJ2-1; D ambiguous. The CDR3 nucleotides are TGTGCCAGCAGTCGGCCGAAGAGGTACAATGAGCAGTTCTTC. It specifies CASSRPKRYNEQFF.